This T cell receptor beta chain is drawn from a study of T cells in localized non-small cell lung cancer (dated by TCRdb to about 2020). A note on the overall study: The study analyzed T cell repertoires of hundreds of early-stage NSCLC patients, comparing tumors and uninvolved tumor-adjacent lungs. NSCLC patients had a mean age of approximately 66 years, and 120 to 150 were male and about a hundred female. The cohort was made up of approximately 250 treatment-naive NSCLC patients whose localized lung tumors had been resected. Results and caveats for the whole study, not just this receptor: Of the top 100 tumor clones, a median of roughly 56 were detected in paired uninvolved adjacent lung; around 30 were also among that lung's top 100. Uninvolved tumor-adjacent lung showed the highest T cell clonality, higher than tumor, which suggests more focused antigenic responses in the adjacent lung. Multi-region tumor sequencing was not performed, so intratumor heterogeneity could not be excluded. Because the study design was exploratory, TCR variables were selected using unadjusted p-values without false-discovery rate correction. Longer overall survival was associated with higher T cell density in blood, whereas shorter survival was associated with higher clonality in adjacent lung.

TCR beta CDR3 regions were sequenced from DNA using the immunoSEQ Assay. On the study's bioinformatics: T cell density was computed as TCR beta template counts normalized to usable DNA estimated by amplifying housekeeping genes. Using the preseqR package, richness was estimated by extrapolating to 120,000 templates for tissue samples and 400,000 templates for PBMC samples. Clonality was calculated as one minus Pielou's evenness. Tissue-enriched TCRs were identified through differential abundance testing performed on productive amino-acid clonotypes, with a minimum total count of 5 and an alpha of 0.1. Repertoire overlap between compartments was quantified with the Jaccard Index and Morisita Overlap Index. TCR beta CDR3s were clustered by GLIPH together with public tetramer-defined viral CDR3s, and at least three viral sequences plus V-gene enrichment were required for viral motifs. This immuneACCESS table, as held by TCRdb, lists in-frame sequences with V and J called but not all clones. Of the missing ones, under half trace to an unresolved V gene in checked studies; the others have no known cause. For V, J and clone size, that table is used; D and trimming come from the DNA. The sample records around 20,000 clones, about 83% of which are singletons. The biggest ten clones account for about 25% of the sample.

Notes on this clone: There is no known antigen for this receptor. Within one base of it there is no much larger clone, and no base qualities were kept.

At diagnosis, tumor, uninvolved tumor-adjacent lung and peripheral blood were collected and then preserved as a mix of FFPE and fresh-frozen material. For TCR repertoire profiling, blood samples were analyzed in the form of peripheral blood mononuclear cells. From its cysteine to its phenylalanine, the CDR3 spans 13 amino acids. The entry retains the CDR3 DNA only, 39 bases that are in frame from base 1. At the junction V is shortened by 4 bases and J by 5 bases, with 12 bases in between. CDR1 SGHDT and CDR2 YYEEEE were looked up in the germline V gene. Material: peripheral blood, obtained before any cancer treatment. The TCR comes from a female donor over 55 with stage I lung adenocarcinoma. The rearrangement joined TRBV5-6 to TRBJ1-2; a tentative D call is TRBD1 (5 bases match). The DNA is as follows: TGTGCCAGCAGCATTGACAGAACTTATGGCTACACCTTC. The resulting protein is CASSIDRTYGYTF.